This record covers a single T cell receptor beta chain. As yet, its antigen is unknown. An end of the junction differs from the germline gene, which may be a read error. This entry belongs to a study of cytomegalovirus exposure and HLA in healthy donors. The study, taken as a whole, reports: The study carried out a later analysis of TCR beta sequences. It associated 15,000 to 20,000 of them with specific HLA alleles at a false discovery rate of 0.05. According to a later analysis, most TCR beta chains associated with CMV appeared HLA-restricted. In an earlier analysis, most TCR beta V segments were productive about 87% or about 30% of the time.

The donors comprised healthy bone marrow donors. Germline assignment: CDR1 SNHLY and CDR2 FYNNEI. The CDR3 is 12 residues long. A multiplex PCR was run with 60 Vbeta primers and 13 Jbeta primers. Using immunoSEQ multiplex PCR, the repertoire was profiled, and TCRdb retains in-frame clones only, with some absent. The repertoire includes around 260,000 clones, roughly 80% of them detected once, and more than 0.3% sits in the top ten. This rearrangement joins TRBV2 to TRBJ2-1; perhaps TRBD1 as D (6 bases). The origin of this receptor is a girl between 2 and 10 years old in good health and CMV-seronegative. Input material: PBMCs. The chain's CDR3 is CASSEVGALVLF. The CDR3 bases are TGTGCCAGCAGTGAAGTGGGGGCCCTGGTACTCTTC.